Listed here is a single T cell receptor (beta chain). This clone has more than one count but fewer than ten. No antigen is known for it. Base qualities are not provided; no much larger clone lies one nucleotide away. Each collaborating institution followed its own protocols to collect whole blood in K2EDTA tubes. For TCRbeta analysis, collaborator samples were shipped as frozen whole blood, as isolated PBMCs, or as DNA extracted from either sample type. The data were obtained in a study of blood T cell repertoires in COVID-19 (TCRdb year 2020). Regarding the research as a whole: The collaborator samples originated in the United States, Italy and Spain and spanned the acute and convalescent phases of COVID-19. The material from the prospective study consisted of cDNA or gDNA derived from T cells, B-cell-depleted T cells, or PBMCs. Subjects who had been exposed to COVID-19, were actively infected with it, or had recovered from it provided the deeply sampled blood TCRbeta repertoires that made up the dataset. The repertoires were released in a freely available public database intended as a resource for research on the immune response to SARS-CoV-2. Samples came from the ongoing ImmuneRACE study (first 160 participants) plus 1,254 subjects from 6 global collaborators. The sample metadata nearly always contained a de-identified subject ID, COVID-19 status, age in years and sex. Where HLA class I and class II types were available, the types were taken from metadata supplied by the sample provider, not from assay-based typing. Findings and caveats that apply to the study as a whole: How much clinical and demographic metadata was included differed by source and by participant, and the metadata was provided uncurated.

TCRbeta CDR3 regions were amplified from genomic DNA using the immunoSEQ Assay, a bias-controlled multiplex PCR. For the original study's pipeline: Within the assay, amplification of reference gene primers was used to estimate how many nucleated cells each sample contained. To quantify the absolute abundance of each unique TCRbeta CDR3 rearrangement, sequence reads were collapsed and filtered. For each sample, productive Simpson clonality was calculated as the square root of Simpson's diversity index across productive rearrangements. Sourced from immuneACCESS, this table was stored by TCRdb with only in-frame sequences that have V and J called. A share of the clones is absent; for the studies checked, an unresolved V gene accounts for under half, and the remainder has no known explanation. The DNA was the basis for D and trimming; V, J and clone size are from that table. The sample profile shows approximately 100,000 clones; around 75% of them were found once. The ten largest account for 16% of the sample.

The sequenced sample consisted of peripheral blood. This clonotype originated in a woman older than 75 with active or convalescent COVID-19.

The CDR3 region has the sequence CASSPGLAGYEQFF. Here is the DNA: TGTGCCAGCAGCCCGGGACTAGCGGGATATGAGCAGTTCTTC. The V and J genes are TRBV11-2 and TRBJ2-1, with 13 junctional bases fitting TRBD2. Its CDR3 holds 14 amino acids, cysteine through phenylalanine. Solely the CDR3 DNA is kept, with 42 bases framed from the first base. From a lookup of the germline V gene, CDR1 and CDR2 are SGHAT and FQNNGV. Trimming leaves V shorter by 5 bases and J shorter by 8 bases, with the junction holding 3 bases beyond the gene matches.